This T cell receptor (beta chain) was identified in a study of blood T cells in healthy people across ages. This clonotype was detected ten times or more. Primers used in a second PCR of roughly 7 to 12 cycles were a sample-barcoded 5' primer and a J-beta primer mix. Each cDNA molecule, via a template-switch adaptor with 12 random nucleotides, was tagged. TCRdb used MiXCR to reprocess the 5' RACE reads, holding one entry per CDR3 protein. The sample lists 1.5 million to 2 million distinct CDR3 sequences; roughly two fifths were seen once. Between the trimmed V and J ends, which lost 3 bases and 5 bases, there was a span of 7 bases. This CDR3 is 12 amino acids long.

V is TRBV12-3 or TRBV12-4 and J is TRBJ1-2; D call uncertain. This receptor was identified in a human donor in good health. Input material: blood. The CDR3 here is CASSFFGYGYTF. The CDR3 nucleotides are TGTGCCAGCAGTTTTTTTGGATATGGCTACACCTTC.